This TCR beta chain was obtained from a study of shared clonotypes between healthy human individuals (dated by TCRdb to between 2020 and 2021). At the level of the whole study: A couple of women and a few men aged 18 to 49 years were included in the cohort. Per donor, leukapheresis produced somewhere between about 0.94 and 9.5 billion PBMCs. The study deeply sequenced blood TCR repertoires of five healthy adults to estimate repertoire size and the extent of clonotype sharing between individuals. Libraries were prepared and TCR repertoires were sequenced by different laboratories using diverse techniques, in order to increase sequencing depth and limit assay-specific biases.

TCR CDR3 regions were amplified from genomic DNA by multiplex PCR using the deep immunoSEQ assay. Extracted genomic DNA from each cell subset was spread evenly across all wells of several immunoSEQ 96-well plates, with each plate serving as a replicate. For unsorted PBMC, 250 to 350 ng of genomic DNA, equivalent to approximately 28,000 T cell genomes, went into each replicate PCR. Genomic DNA from unsorted PBMC was sequenced over ten immunoSEQ deep assay plates. Purified libraries were measured with a Qubit 3.0 fluorometer, size-checked on a Bioanalyzer 2100, and measured again with the KAPA Library Quantification kit. Every immunoSEQ 96-well plate was sequenced on a dedicated single-read 150-cycle Illumina NextSeq 550 flow cell. Per the original workflow: Because the immunoSEQ output held only junctional sequences and lacked quality scores, the filtering could not match the filtering applied to full-length reads. To assign V/J genes and CDR3, sequences were annotated against IMGT germline references using PyIR, a Python wrapper for IgBLAST v1.9. Reads were filtered out if the reads had weak V/J assignments (E-value above 1e-6), no CDR3, stop codons, out-of-frame junctions, or ambiguous translated residues. A V3J clonotype was defined by an identical inferred V gene, J gene, and CDR3 amino acid sequence. The percentage overlap between two repertoires was calculated by dividing the number of shared unique clonotypes by the size of the smaller repertoire. Three approaches were used to assess repertoire richness: RTK rarefaction, the Chao1 estimator, and Recon v2.1 estimates of unobserved clonotypes. TCRdb stores this immuneACCESS table with in-frame sequences only. Part of the clones is absent; in the studies checked, under half of the shortfall reflects unresolved V genes, and no reason is known for the rest. V, J and clone size are taken as reported in that table, and D and trimming were inferred from the DNA itself. The sample table records about 470,000 clones; roughly 77% of these occur just once. Around 13% of the sample rests with the top ten.

Note on this clone: Its antigen has not been determined. No clone much larger than this one lies a single base away; base qualities are absent.

V loses 4 bases of germline sequence and J loses 4 bases, and the interval between the two ends is 17 bases. Via the germline V gene (reference sequence), CDR1 is GTSNPN and CDR2 SVGIG. Measured from the cysteine to the phenylalanine, the CDR3 is 14 residues long. The DNA shown is the 42-base CDR3, in frame from base 1. The donors were healthy, HIV-negative adults with no recently reported acute infections or vaccinations. Every donor was a Caucasian adult living in Nashville, Tennessee, USA. In the unsorted samples, tens of millions of PBMCs were counted, and genomic DNA was extracted using the QIAamp DNA Blood Mini kit. After blood collection by leukapheresis, PBMCs were isolated using Ficoll-Histopaque density gradient centrifugation and then cryopreserved in the vapor phase of liquid nitrogen. What the authors observed across the whole study: Based on pairwise subsampling, the degree of clonotype sharing among donors was expected to be affected by sequencing depth. Sampling was restricted to blood, and TCR repertoires in tissue are likely to differ from TCR repertoires in blood. Because the study included only a small number of donors, the genetic and exposure-history diversity represented was limited.

The sample was PBMCs. The sequence came from a woman aged 40 to 50 in good health. Some clones in this sample may be carry-over from other donors' samples. Rearrangement joined TRBV30 to TRBJ2-7, with the D gene not confidently named. The sequence in DNA is TGTGCCTGGAATCCCCGGATGGTTTCTTACGAGCAGTACTTC. Its protein reads: CAWNPRMVSYEQYF. The full variable domain, with segments outside the CDR3 supplied by the reference TRBV30 and TRBJ2-7 proteins, appears as SQTIHQWPATLVQPVGSPLSLECTVEGTSNPNLYWYRQAAGRGLQLLFYSVGIGQISSEVPQNLSASRPQDRQFILSSKKLLLSDSGFYLCAWNPRMVSYEQYFGPGTRLTVT.